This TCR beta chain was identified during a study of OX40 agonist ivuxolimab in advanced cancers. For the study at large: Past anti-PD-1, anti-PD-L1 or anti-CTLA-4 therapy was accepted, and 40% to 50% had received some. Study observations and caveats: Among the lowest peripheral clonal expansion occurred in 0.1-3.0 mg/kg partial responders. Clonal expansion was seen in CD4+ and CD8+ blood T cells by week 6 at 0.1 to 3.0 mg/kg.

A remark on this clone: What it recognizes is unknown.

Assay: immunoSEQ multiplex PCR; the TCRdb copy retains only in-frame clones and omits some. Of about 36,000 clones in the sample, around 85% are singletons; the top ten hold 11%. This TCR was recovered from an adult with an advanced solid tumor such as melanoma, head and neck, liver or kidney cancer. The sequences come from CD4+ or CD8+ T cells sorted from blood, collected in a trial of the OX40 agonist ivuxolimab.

The CDR3 region is CASSLAGSNQPQHF. DNA for the CDR3: TGTGCCAGCAGCTTGGCAGGTAGCAATCAGCCCCAGCATTTT. The genes are TRBV5-6 and TRBJ1-5; D gene ambiguous. Trimming removed 0 bases from V and 0 bases from J, with 4 bases in between. The CDR3 is 14 residues long. Germline assignment: CDR1 SGHDT and CDR2 YYEEEE.